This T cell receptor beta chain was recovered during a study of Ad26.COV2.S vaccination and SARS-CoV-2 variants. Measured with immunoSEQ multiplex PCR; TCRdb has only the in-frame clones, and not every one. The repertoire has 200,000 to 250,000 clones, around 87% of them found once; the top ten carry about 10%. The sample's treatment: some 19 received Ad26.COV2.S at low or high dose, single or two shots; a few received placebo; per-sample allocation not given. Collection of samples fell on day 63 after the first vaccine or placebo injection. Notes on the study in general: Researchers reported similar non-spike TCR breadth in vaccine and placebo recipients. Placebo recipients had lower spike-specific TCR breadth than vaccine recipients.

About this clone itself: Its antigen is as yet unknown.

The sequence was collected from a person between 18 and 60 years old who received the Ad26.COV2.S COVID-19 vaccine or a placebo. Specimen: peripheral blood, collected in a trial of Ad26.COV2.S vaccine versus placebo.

The CDR3 DNA sequence: TGTGCCAGCAGTATCACTGGCTCCTACGAGCAGTACTTC. It encodes CASSITGSYEQYF. The chain joins TRBV6-2 or TRBV6-3 to TRBJ2-7; D not certain. From germline, CDR1 is MNHEY and CDR2 SVGEGT. The CDR3 totals 13 residues. V lost 5 bases, J lost 0 bases, and 8 bases lay in between.